This TCR beta chain was sequenced in a study of T cell changes during pregnancy in multiple sclerosis. This table comes from immunoSEQ multiplex PCR, and its TCRdb copy is limited to in-frame clones, with some not included. The data contain about 84,000 clones, about 94% of them seen just once; the ten biggest clones take up more than 2%. Germline V gives CDR1 SGDLS, CDR2 YYNGEE. CDR3 length: 15 residues. Comment on this clone: One junction end does not reproduce the germline sequence, and a read error may be involved.

The source material was peripheral blood, sampled in the third trimester of pregnancy. The sequence came from a female donor with multiple sclerosis, enrolled in a pregnancy study. The gene calls are TRBV9 and TRBJ2-2, with 7 nucleotides matching TRBD1. As DNA, the CDR3 is TGTGCCAGCAGCGCCGGACAGGCCAACAACGGGGAGCTGTTTTTT. Protein: CASSAGQANNGELFF.